This is a list of T cell receptor beta chains from one sample in a study of T cells in localized non-small cell lung cancer. Repertoires were generated with immunoSEQ multiplex PCR, while TCRdb's copy carries only in-frame clones and drops some. The table lists under 50,000 clones, 86% of them singletons. This specimen consisted of peripheral blood mononuclear cells, obtained before any cancer treatment. The receptors stem from a male donor aged 60 or over with stage II lung adenocarcinoma. Both conserved end residues are part of each CDR3. The D gene is left open where the match is weak. Rows give clone size only sometimes, using once, few, many, or a class for an expanded clone.

J gene,V gene,clone size,D gene,CDR3 length,CDR3 protein,CDR3 DNA
TRBJ1-4,TRBV5-1,-,-,12,CAKGATNEKLFF,TGCGCCAAGGGGGCAACTAATGAAAAACTGTTTTTT
TRBJ1-1,TRBV27,-,-,13,CATLDSMNTEAFF,TGTGCCACCCTGGACAGTATGAACACTGAAGCTTTCTTT
TRBJ2-4,TRBV7-9,-,-,12,CASSLEDSPEDF,TGTGCCAGCAGCTTAGAGGACTCCCCCGAGGACTTC
TRBJ1-3,TRBV5-4,-,TRBD1,15,CASSPDRVAGNTIYF,TGTGCCAGCAGCCCGGACAGGGTTGCTGGAAACACCATATATTTT
TRBJ2-1,TRBV11-2,-,-,17,CASRDIRVEGPYNEQFF,TGTGCCAGCAGAGACATACGGGTTGAGGGACCTTACAATGAGCAGTTCTTC
TRBJ1-1,TRBV29-1,-,-,14,CSVEEPRRNTEAFF,TGCAGCGTTGAAGAGCCGAGGAGAAACACTGAAGCTTTCTTT
TRBJ2-7,TRBV2,once,-,15,CASGGQRMPGYEQYF,TGTGCCAGCGGAGGACAGCGGATGCCAGGCTACGAGCAGTACTTC
TRBJ1-1,TRBV18,-,-,13,CASSLRRDTEAFF,TGTGCCAGCTCACTTCGCAGGGACACTGAAGCTTTCTTT
TRBJ2-1,TRBV19,-,-,17,CASTFDFTPYTYGEQFF,TGTGCCAGTACCTTTGACTTTACCCCCTACACATATGGTGAGCAGTTCTTC
TRBJ2-2,TRBV6-1,-,-,15,CASSFHRQNTGELFF,TGTGCCAGCAGCTTCCACAGACAAAACACCGGGGAGCTGTTTTTT
TRBJ1-5,TRBV19,few,-,14,CASIETAADQPQHF,TGTGCCAGTATCGAGACAGCCGCCGATCAGCCCCAGCATTTT
TRBJ1-2,TRBV5-4,once,-,13,CASSLTGANGYTF,TGTGCCAGCAGCTTGACGGGGGCTAATGGCTACACCTTC
TRBJ2-5,TRBV28,-,-,20,CASSLRGPSGSLGLGETQYF,TGTGCCAGCAGTTTAAGGGGGCCGAGCGGGAGCCTAGGACTGGGGGAGACCCAGTACTTC
TRBJ1-5,TRBV18,-,-,13,CASSRLGDQPQHF,TGTGCCAGCTCACGCTTAGGAGATCAGCCCCAGCATTTT
TRBJ1-2,TRBV5-4,-,TRBD1,14,CASRPTGSNYGYTF,TGTGCCAGCAGGCCGACAGGGAGCAACTATGGCTACACCTTC
TRBJ2-3,TRBV5-1,-,-,14,CASRSGGPTDTQYF,TGCGCCAGCAGATCCGGCGGGCCAACAGATACGCAGTATTTT
TRBJ1-2,TRBV6-1,-,-,15,CATAAERQSRGGYTF,TGTGCCACCGCGGCCGAAAGACAATCTCGGGGTGGCTACACCTTC
TRBJ2-7,TRBV9,once,-,16,CASSALAPEGAYEQYF,TGTGCCAGCAGCGCCCTCGCCCCGGAGGGAGCCTACGAGCAGTACTTC
TRBJ1-1,TRBV29-1,-,-,13,CTSTGVGNTEAFF,TGCACCTCCACTGGGGTGGGGAACACTGAAGCTTTCTTT
TRBJ2-1,TRBV29-1,few,TRBD2,17,CSVGGTSGIGSYNEQFF,TGCAGCGTTGGGGGGACTAGCGGGATCGGGTCCTACAATGAGCAGTTCTTC
TRBJ1-5,TRBV7-8,-,TRBD1,17,CASSLGGRGGSNQPQHF,TGTGCCAGCAGCTTAGGCGGCAGGGGGGGAAGCAATCAGCCCCAGCATTTT
TRBJ2-1,TRBV30,-,TRBD2,16,CAWSGSGGGSYNEQFF,TGTGCCTGGAGTGGATCGGGAGGTGGTTCCTACAATGAGCAGTTCTTC
TRBJ2-7,TRBV28,-,-,13,CASSRGSSYEQYF,TGTGCCAGCTCCCGGGGGAGCTCCTACGAGCAGTACTTC
TRBJ2-6,TRBV5-6,-,-,15,CASSFLTSGANVLTF,TGTGCCAGCAGCTTTTTAACCTCTGGGGCCAACGTCCTGACTTTC
TRBJ2-1,TRBV9,-,-,18,CASSAQIRVDAGYNEQFF,TGTGCCAGCAGCGCCCAAATTAGGGTTGATGCGGGATACAATGAGCAGTTCTTC
TRBJ1-3,TRBV19,-,-,14,CASSMAGAGNTIYF,TGTGCCAGTAGTATGGCCGGGGCTGGAAACACCATATATTTT
TRBJ2-7,TRBV11-2,-,-,18,CASSLAGVGLGSSYEQYF,TGTGCCAGCAGCTTAGCGGGAGTAGGGTTGGGGAGCTCCTACGAGCAGTACTTC
TRBJ2-7,TRBV7-2,few,TRBD2,15,CASSFAGLAAYEQYF,TGTGCCAGCAGCTTCGCGGGACTAGCGGCCTACGAGCAGTACTTC
TRBJ1-2,TRBV7-9,-,TRBD1,13,CASSLGQGIGYTF,TGTGCCAGCAGCTTAGGACAGGGTATCGGCTACACCTTC
TRBJ2-3,TRBV18,-,-,15,CASSPRQESTDTQYF,TGTGCCAGCTCACCACGGCAGGAAAGCACAGATACGCAGTATTTT
TRBJ2-4,TRBV19,-,-,13,CASSGQTKNIQYF,TGTGCCAGTAGTGGGCAGACCAAAAACATTCAGTACTTC
TRBJ2-3,TRBV5-4,-,-,15,CASSLASRGADTQYF,TGTGCCAGCAGCTTGGCCTCAAGGGGGGCAGATACGCAGTATTTT
TRBJ1-1,TRBV5-1,-,TRBD1,13,CASSSGQGFEAFF,TGCGCCAGCAGCTCGGGACAGGGGTTTGAAGCTTTCTTT
TRBJ1-5,TRBV6-6,-,-,14,CASSSQGNGQPQHF,TGTGCCAGCAGTTCACAGGGAAACGGCCAGCCCCAGCATTTT
TRBJ2-1,TRBV5-1,few,TRBD2,15,CASSRSGTSGDEQFF,TGCGCCAGCAGCCGCTCCGGGACTAGTGGTGATGAGCAGTTCTTC
TRBJ1-6,TRBV5-1,-,-,14,CASSLEAGYNPLHF,TGCGCCAGCAGCTTGGAGGCGGGATACAACCCCCTCCACTTT
TRBJ2-7,TRBV18,-,TRBD2,13,CASSPAGAPAQYF,TGTGCCAGCTCACCAGCGGGAGCCCCTGCGCAGTACTTC
TRBJ1-2,TRBV5-1,-,-,13,CASSPTESYGYTF,TGCGCCAGCAGCCCGACAGAGAGCTATGGCTACACCTTC
TRBJ1-2,TRBV20-1,-,-,11,CSAGQIYGYTF,TGCAGTGCTGGACAGATCTATGGCTACACCTTC
TRBJ2-3,TRBV5-1,-,-,14,CASSLSSSVDTQYF,TGCGCCAGCAGCTTGTCATCTAGCGTTGATACGCAGTATTTT
TRBJ1-1,TRBV21-1,-,-,16,CASGRLTQHLVTEAFF,TGTGCCAGCGGCCGCCTTACACAGCATCTTGTAACTGAAGCTTTCTTT
TRBJ2-3,TRBV7-2,-,-,12,CASSTTGYTQYF,TGTGCCAGCAGCACCACAGGGTATACGCAGTATTTT
TRBJ2-1,TRBV27,-,TRBD2,14,CASRYPSGNNEQFF,TGTGCCAGCAGGTATCCTAGCGGGAACAATGAGCAGTTCTTC
TRBJ2-1,TRBV5-4,-,TRBD2,14,CASSSASGSTEQFF,TGTGCCAGCAGCTCGGCTAGCGGGAGCACTGAGCAGTTCTTC
TRBJ2-2,TRBV6-6,few,-,14,CASSSSGATGELFF,TGTGCCAGCAGCTCGAGTGGGGCGACCGGGGAGCTGTTTTTT
TRBJ2-5,TRBV7-9,-,-,14,CASSLGEDGETQYF,TGTGCCAGCAGCTTAGGGGAGGACGGGGAGACCCAGTACTTC
TRBJ2-7,TRBV6-6,-,-,14,CASIRDLQLGEQYF,TGTGCCAGCATTAGGGACCTTCAGCTTGGAGAGCAGTACTTC
TRBJ1-5,TRBV28,-,-,13,CASSLSGNQPQHF,TGTGCCAGCAGTTTATCAGGGAACCAGCCCCAGCATTTT
TRBJ2-1,TRBV5-1,-,-,14,CASSLTRTDNEQFF,TGCGCCAGCAGCTTGACTAGGACAGACAATGAGCAGTTCTTC
TRBJ2-2,TRBV4-1,medium-sized,TRBD2,15,CASKFHSGSTGELFF,TGCGCCAGCAAGTTCCATAGCGGGAGCACCGGGGAGCTGTTTTTT
TRBJ2-7,TRBV7-2,once,-,11,CASSSTYEQYF,TGTGCCAGCAGCTCCACCTACGAGCAGTACTTC
TRBJ2-1,TRBV5-1,-,-,16,CASSLGRGTAYNEQFF,TGCGCCAGCAGCTTGGGACGCGGGACCGCCTACAATGAGCAGTTCTTC
TRBJ2-1,TRBV7-9,-,TRBD2,15,CASSSSGTSGGEQFF,TGTGCCAGCAGCTCCTCCGGGACTAGCGGGGGTGAGCAATTCTTC
TRBJ2-1,TRBV5-6,-,TRBD2,14,CASTLGGGGNEQFF,TGTGCCAGCACCTTAGGTGGGGGGGGCAATGAGCAGTTCTTC